These 27 T cell receptor beta chains were all obtained from the same sample, sequenced in a study of cytomegalovirus exposure and HLA in healthy donors. Primers for the PCR totalled 60 Vbeta and 13 Jbeta. The protocol was immunoSEQ multiplex PCR, while the TCRdb copy is restricted to in-frame clones and leaves out a portion. Of 84,000 or so clones listed, 76% are singletons. Material for sequencing was PBMCs. These receptors all stem from a male donor in good health and CMV-seronegative.

The genes are TRBV18 and TRBJ1-1; D gene unclear. V lost 5 bases and J lost 4, with 23 bases in between. The CDR3 spans 17 residues. Per germline, CDR1 KGHSH and CDR2 LQKENI. The chain's CDR3 is CASSAIVAVLPGTEAFF. CDR3 DNA: TGTGCCAGCTCAGCAATCGTGGCAGTCCTCCCGGGCACTGAAGCTTTCTTT.

The chain joins TRBV7-9 to TRBJ2-5; possibly TRBD1 for D (6 bases). Looked up from germline, CDR1 is SEHNR and CDR2 is FQNEAQ (reference sequence). V lost 2 bases to trimming and J lost 11 bases, with 15 bases between them. The CDR3 length is 13 residues. DNA of the CDR3: TGTGCCAGCAGCTTAACAGGGAACGGAGAGCAGTACTTC. It translates to CASSLTGNGEQYF.

J is TRBJ1-6 and V is TRBV9; D not resolved. The CDR3 consists of 17 residues. CDR1 and CDR2 (germline): SGDLS, YYNGEE. The V end lost 0 bases, the J end lost 6 bases, and 16 bases lay between the germline ends. CDR3 residues: CASSVAGNGIINSPLHF. CDR3 sequence (DNA): TGTGCCAGCAGCGTAGCTGGCAACGGGATCATTAATTCACCCCTCCACTTT.

Regarding this clone: The germline gene is not matched at one end of the junction; a read error may be the cause. V and J are TRBV5-1 and TRBJ2-4, with TRBD2 matching 9 bases. CDR1 SGHRS and CDR2 YFSETQ come from the germline V gene. The length of the CDR3 is 17 residues. The CDR3 spells CASSPPVAGGAGNSQYF. The CDR3 DNA sequence: TGCGCCAGCAGCCCACCGGTGGCGGGAGGGGCTGGAAACAGTCAGTACTTC.

This clone showed up just once. This rearrangement joins TRBV14 to TRBJ2-7; the match to TRBD1 covers 9 bases. V shed 6 bases, J shed 2 bases, and the junction held 2 bases outside the gene matches. CDR1 and CDR2 (germline): SGHDN, FVKESK. This CDR3 has 13 residues. DNA of the CDR3: TGTGCCAGCAGGCGACAGGGGGCCTACGAGCAGTACTTC. Amino acid sequence: CASRRQGAYEQYF.

CDR3 DNA sequence: TGCGCCAGCAGCCTGGGACAGGGGTCTGAAGCTTTCTTT. This sequence encodes CASSLGQGSEAFF. The chain joins TRBV4-3 to TRBJ1-1; 10 nucleotides align to TRBD1. The CDR3 is 13 amino acids. Germline V CDR1 and CDR2: LGHNA, YSLEER. With 4 bases clipped from V and 6 bases from J, the junction kept 2 bases outside the gene matches.

This clone has a handful of counts. The gene calls are TRBV5-1 and TRBJ2-6; the D is unclear. Germline V lookup: CDR1 SGHRS, CDR2 YFSETQ. The CDR3 spans 15 residues. With 0 bases removed from V and 2 bases from J, the gap between germline ends came to 6 bases. CDR3 in DNA: TGCGCCAGCAGCTTGGTAGAGGCTGGGGCCAACGTCCTGACTTTC. Its protein product is CASSLVEAGANVLTF.

The gene calls are TRBV14 and TRBJ2-2, with TRBD2 matching over 7 bases. The V segment lost 0 bases and the J segment 4 bases; nucleotides outside the gene matches: 8. The CDR3 is 17 amino acids. CDR1 is SGHDN and CDR2 is FVKESK in the germline V gene. CDR3 DNA sequence: TGTGCCAGCAGCCAAGATATGGAGCGGGATGTCACCGGGGAGCTGTTTTTT. This translates into CASSQDMERDVTGELFF.

This chain uses TRBV7-6 with TRBJ2-5; weak D call: TRBD2 (6 bases). From germline, CDR1 is SGHVS and CDR2 FNYEAQ. The V end was cut by 0 bases, the J end by 2 bases, with 10 bases between. CDR3 size: 15 residues. The CDR3 DNA reads TGTGCCAGCAGCTTAGCCGGGACTTTACAAGAGACCCAGTACTTC. Its protein is CASSLAGTLQETQYF.

This clone came up a few times. The J gene is TRBJ2-2, the V gene TRBV6-6, with a possible D match to TRBD1 (6 bases). Germline V gene data show CDR1 as MNHNY and CDR2 as SVGAGI (reference sequence). This CDR3 is 15 amino acids long. The germline V and J ends were trimmed by 6 bases and 3 bases, with 14 bases remaining between them. The DNA of the CDR3 is TGTGCCAGCAGGGATTGGGACAAATACACCGGGGAGCTGTTTTTT. Translating gives CASRDWDKYTGELFF.

This clone ranks as medium-sized. This chain joins TRBV7-9 and TRBJ2-1, with 7 bases that match TRBD2. Germline V lookup: CDR1 SEHNR, CDR2 FQNEAQ (reference sequence). The CDR3 sequence is 17 residues long. With 2 bases clipped from V and 5 bases from J, the junction kept 12 bases outside the gene matches. The CDR3 spells CASSLLSGRARHNEQFF. CDR3 sequence (DNA): TGTGCCAGCAGCTTACTGAGTGGGAGGGCTAGACACAATGAGCAGTTCTTC.

This chain links TRBV10-2 with TRBJ1-4; D remains ambiguous. The CDR3 is 14 amino acids. V lost 8 bases, J lost 4 bases, and 14 bases lay in between. CDR1 WSHSY and CDR2 SAAADI come from the germline V gene. The CDR3 nucleotides read TGCGCCAGCGGTTCATCGGGGTATAATGAAAAACTGTTTTTT. Translated, it gives CASGSSGYNEKLFF.

The J gene is TRBJ2-3, the V gene TRBV7-2; the match to TRBD1 covers 7 bases. The V and J ends lost 9 bases and 9 bases, in that order; junction bases with no gene match: 9. CDR1 is SGHTA, CDR2 FQGNSA, per germline. CDR3 length: 12 amino acids. The CDR3 loop reads CASRQGLFTQYF. The CDR3 bases are TGTGCCAGTCGACAGGGTTTATTCACGCAGTATTTT.

This chain connects TRBV28 to TRBJ1-2, with 7 bases matching TRBD1. This CDR3 is 11 amino acids long. Germline CDR1 is MDHEN and CDR2 is SYDVKM. The junction had 5 bases not matched to a gene; V was cut back by 8 bases and J by 8 bases. The CDR3 DNA follows: TGTGCCAGCCGTCCAGGGGGAGGCTACACCTTC. Protein sequence: CASRPGGGYTF.

V gene TRBV30 combines with J gene TRBJ2-1; D call uncertain. Germline V gene lookup returns CDR1 GTSNPN and CDR2 SVGIG (reference sequence). Trimming shortened V by 0 bases and J by 7 bases, and 7 bases separated the two germline ends. CDR3 length: 12 residues. The CDR3 coding sequence is TGTGCCTGGAGTGTACGCGGTAATGAGCAGTTCTTC. This sequence encodes CAWSVRGNEQFF.

The chain uses TRBV28 and TRBJ1-5; tentative D call: TRBD1 (5 bases). V lost 6 bases and J lost 5, with 14 bases in between. CDR1 is MDHEN and CDR2 is SYDVKM in the germline V gene. CDR3 length equals 14 residues. The CDR3 DNA reads TGTGCCAGCAGGGGGCAGGGCAGGGATCAGCCCCAGCATTTT. Its protein is CASRGQGRDQPQHF.

The sample holds one count of this clone. A junction end diverges from the germline sequence, so it may reflect a read error. Within the sample, other DNA sequences also encode this same CDR3. V gene TRBV11-2 combines with J gene TRBJ2-7, with 7 nucleotides matching TRBD2. CDR3 size: 13 residues. CDR1 and CDR2 (germline): SGHAT, FQNNGV. CDR3 sequence reads: CASSFWEGNEQYF. The DNA of the CDR3 is TGCGCCAGCAGCTTTTGGGAGGGGAACGAGCAGTACTTC.

This clone was detected only a few times. This chain connects TRBV2 to TRBJ1-2; weak D call: TRBD1 (6 bases). The CDR3 loop spans 12 amino acids. Germline V CDR1 and CDR2: SNHLY, FYNNEI. The V gene lost 7 bases and the J gene lost 7 bases, with 13 bases spanning the gap. DNA of the CDR3: TGTGCCAGCATCAGGGGTGCTCTTGGCTACACCTTC. The encoded protein is CASIRGALGYTF. Full variable domain (outside the CDR3, taken from reference TRBV2 and TRBJ1-2): EPEVTQTPSHQVTQMGQEVILRCVPISNHLYFYWYRQILGQKVEFLVSFYNNEISEKSEIFDDQFSVERPDGSNFTLKIRSTKLEDSAMYFCASIRGALGYTFGSGTRLTVV.

This clone appeared a few times. J is TRBJ1-4 and V is TRBV9, with a weak D call TRBD1 (5 bases). The CDR3 covers 14 residues. The germline V and J ends were trimmed by 2 bases and 6 bases, with 11 bases remaining between them. The germline CDR1 and CDR2 sequences are SGDLS and YYNGEE. This CDR3 is CASSVDSTHEKLFF. CDR3 coding DNA: TGTGCCAGCAGCGTCGACAGTACTCATGAAAAACTGTTTTTT. The full variable domain, in which reference TRBV9 and TRBJ1-4 provide the parts outside the CDR3, is DSGVTQTPKHLITATGQRVTLRCSPRSGDLSVYWYQQSLDQGLQFLIQYYNGEERAKGNILERFSAQQFPDLHSELNLSSLELGDSALYFCASSVDSTHEKLFFGSGTQLSVL.

V and J are TRBV6-6 and TRBJ2-2, with TRBD1 identical over 9 bases. The CDR3 spans 15 residues. J gave up 5 bases and V 7 bases, and 8 bases lay outside the gene matches. Germline V lookup: CDR1 MNHNY, CDR2 SVGAGI (reference sequence). CDR3 coding DNA: TGTGCCAGCATTATAACAGGGGGCAGGACCGGGGAGCTGTTTTTT. This encodes CASIITGGRTGELFF.

The chain has TRBV10-3 and TRBJ1-2; 10 bases align to TRBD1. This CDR3 has 15 residues. With V trimmed by 5 bases and J by 3 bases, 6 bases remained unmatched. The germline CDR1 and CDR2 sequences are ENHRY and SYGVKD. CDR3: CAISIRTGGDYGYTF. As DNA, the CDR3 is TGTGCCATCAGTATCCGGACAGGGGGAGACTATGGCTACACCTTC.

The chain employs TRBV9 and TRBJ1-1, with TRBD1 as a possible D gene (5 bases). CDR1 SGDLS and CDR2 YYNGEE come from the germline V gene. This CDR3 comprises 15 residues. V was clipped by 0 bases and J by 0 bases, with 9 bases between them. CDR3 coding DNA: TGTGCCAGCAGCGTAGGGCGGGGGGTGAACACTGAAGCTTTCTTT. It specifies CASSVGRGVNTEAFF.

The rearrangement links TRBV2 to TRBJ2-7; 10 nucleotides match TRBD2. The CDR3 is 17 amino acids. With 1 base clipped from V and 4 bases from J, the junction kept 10 bases outside the gene matches. Germline values: CDR1 SNHLY, CDR2 FYNNEI. The CDR3 loop is CASSEGASGRGVYEQYF. CDR3 DNA: TGTGCCAGCAGTGAAGGGGCCAGCGGGAGGGGGGTTTACGAGCAGTACTTC.

This chain connects TRBV2 to TRBJ2-5; 12 nucleotides match TRBD2. TRBJ2-7 explains the end of the DNA better; the J call may be wrong. This CDR3 region has 16 residues. The germline gives CDR1 SNHLY, CDR2 FYNNEI. The CDR3 here is CASSETGRLAGAEQYF. The CDR3 nucleotides read TGTGCCAGCAGTGAGACTGGGAGACTAGCGGGAGCCGAGCAGTACTTC.

The rearrangement links TRBV27 to TRBJ1-1, with D possibly TRBD1 on 6 matching bases. Looked up from germline, CDR1 is MNHEY and CDR2 is SMNVEV (reference sequence). Trimming removed 6 bases at V and 6 bases at J, with 11 bases between. CDR3 length: 12 residues. The CDR3 is CASSPTGPEAFF. CDR3 DNA sequence: TGTGCCAGCAGCCCGACAGGCCCTGAAGCTTTCTTT.

CDR3 in amino acids: CASGARETQYF. CDR3 nucleotides: TGTGCCAGCGGGGCGCGGGAGACCCAGTACTTC. The J gene is TRBJ2-5, the V gene TRBV7-2; D possibly corresponds to TRBD1 (5 bases). The germline CDR1 and CDR2 sequences are SGHTA and FQGNSA. Trimming pared 8 bases from V and 5 bases from J, leaving 9 bases between. The CDR3 is 11 residues long. The full variable domain, completed using reference TRBV7-2 and TRBJ2-5, is GAGVSQSPSNKVTEKGKDVELRCDPISGHTALYWYRQSLGQGLEFLIYFQGNSAPDKSGLPSDRFSAERTGGSVSTLTIQRTQQEDSAVYLCASGARETQYFGPGTRLLVL.

This chain connects TRBV6-1 to TRBJ2-7; tentatively, D is TRBD1 (7 bases). Between the trimmed V and J ends, which lost 1 base and 4 bases, there was a span of 14 bases. The germline V gene encodes CDR1 MNHNS and CDR2 SASEGT. CDR3 length: 15 residues. The CDR3 reads CASSEGGGGAYEQYF. The DNA of the CDR3 is TGTGCCAGCAGTGAAGGTGGAGGGGGCGCGTACGAGCAGTACTTC.